The 24 T cell receptor beta chains in this list originate from one sample, sequenced in a study of beta chain features in type 1 diabetes. TCRB transcripts that were expressed got sequenced, as all of the isolated RNA had been reverse transcribed. TCRdb's table, derived via immunoSEQ multiplex PCR, lists solely in-frame clones and lacks some. The sample has under 550,000 clones; over 9.5% are singletons. The sequenced sample was naive CD4+ T cells from blood. The receptor set was obtained from a woman aged 18-30 years in good health.

This clone was picked up a small number of times. The chain carries TRBV18 and TRBJ1-6; 7 bases match TRBD1. CDR1 KGHSH and CDR2 LQKENI come from the germline V gene. Germline trimming cut 3 bases from V and 8 bases from J; bases unmatched to any gene: 7. The CDR3 is 15 residues long. The CDR3 DNA is TGTGCCAGCTCACCGGGGGGACAGACATATTCACCCCTCCACTTT. Translated, it gives CASSPGGQTYSPLHF.

The chain employs TRBV19 and TRBJ2-1, with a possible D match to TRBD2 (6 bases). Deletions cut 5 bases from V and 6 bases from J, with 14 bases between. The germline CDR1 and CDR2 sequences are LNHDA and SQIVND (reference sequence). The CDR3 runs to 14 residues. Here the CDR3 reads CASSLRTIANEQFF. The CDR3, as DNA: TGTGCCAGTAGTCTGAGGACTATCGCCAATGAGCAGTTCTTC.

The V call is TRBV7-2, the J call TRBJ2-2; the D gene is possibly TRBD2 (6 bases). CDR1 is SGHTA, CDR2 FQGNSA, per germline. The length of the CDR3 is 17 residues. V gave up 4 bases and J gave up 4 bases, with 19 bases separating them. The CDR3 DNA reads TGTGCCAGCAGCTATCGACTAGGCGGAACTTTCACCGGGGAGCTGTTTTTT. It codes for CASSYRLGGTFTGELFF.

The chain carries TRBV9 and TRBJ2-1, with D possibly TRBD2 on 6 matching bases. V shed 0 bases and J shed 0 bases, with 10 bases lying between them. The germline V gene has CDR1 SGDLS and CDR2 YYNGEE. CDR3 length equals 16 residues. This chain's CDR3 is CASSVAGVGSYNEQFF. CDR3 DNA sequence: TGTGCCAGCAGCGTAGCGGGGGTCGGCTCCTACAATGAGCAGTTCTTC. Filled out from reference TRBV9 and TRBJ2-1, the complete variable domain reads DSGVTQTPKHLITATGQRVTLRCSPRSGDLSVYWYQQSLDQGLQFLIQYYNGEERAKGNILERFSAQQFPDLHSELNLSSLELGDSALYFCASSVAGVGSYNEQFFGPGTRLTVL.

The genes are TRBV29-1 and TRBJ2-5; D perhaps matches TRBD1 (5 bases). V was cut by 3 bases and J by 4 bases, with 12 bases left in between. The length of the CDR3 is 13 residues. CDR1 is SQVTM, CDR2 ANQGSEA, per germline. The CDR3 DNA is TGCAGCGTTGATGAATTTGGGGCAGAGACCCAGTACTTC. Encoded protein: CSVDEFGAETQYF.

The J gene is TRBJ2-5, the V gene TRBV23-1, with unresolved D. TRBV23-1 is treated as an ORF (open reading frame) with a function not yet certain. The germline V and J ends were trimmed by 1 base and 5 bases, with 26 bases remaining between them. This CDR3 contains 19 residues. The CDR3 DNA follows: TGCGCCAGCAGTCAATGTTTCCGACTTGATCCTCCCCGTCGCGAGACCCAGTACTTC. It specifies CASSQCFRLDPPRRETQYF.

This chain joins TRBV5-1 and TRBJ2-3; 8 nucleotides align to TRBD2. The V segment lost 7 bases and the J segment 3 bases; nucleotides outside the gene matches: 4. There are 13 residues in the CDR3. Germline V gene data show CDR1 as SGHRS and CDR2 as YFSETQ. CDR3 residues: CASAGLGTDTQYF. In nucleotides, the CDR3 is TGCGCCAGCGCGGGACTAGGAACAGATACGCAGTATTTT.

In this sample, this clone turned up a few times. The gene calls are TRBV2 and TRBJ1-1; D gene uncertain. Germline CDR1 SNHLY, CDR2 FYNNEI. V was cut by 5 bases and J by 3 bases, with 7 bases left in between. This CDR3 comprises 12 residues. For the CDR3, the DNA is TGTGCCAGCAGTTCAGAGGACACTGAAGCTTTCTTT. This encodes CASSSEDTEAFF.

This clone was counted between two and nine times. J is TRBJ2-7 and V is TRBV15, with 7 bases matching TRBD2. The length of the CDR3 is 14 residues. V shed 5 bases and J 1 base; nucleotides not matched to a gene: 5. The germline gives CDR1 LNHNV, CDR2 YYDKDF (reference sequence). In DNA form, the CDR3 reads TGTGCCACCAGCGAAAGACTAGCTTCCTACGAGCAGTACTTC. Translated: CATSERLASYEQYF.

This sequence joins TRBV19 and TRBJ2-1, with 7 bases fitting TRBD1. Per germline, CDR1 LNHDA and CDR2 SQIVND (reference sequence). The junction had 7 bases not matched to a gene; V was cut back by 5 bases and J by 6 bases. The CDR3 runs to 14 residues. The CDR3 DNA reads TGTGCCAGTAGTTTTGACAGGGAGACCAATGAGCAGTTCTTC. Amino acids: CASSFDRETNEQFF.

The V call is TRBV7-2, the J call TRBJ2-1, with 7 bases fitting TRBD1. V was clipped by 3 bases and J by 8 bases; unmatched bases: 7. The CDR3 spans 14 residues. CDR1 and CDR2 (germline): SGHTA, FQGNSA. CDR3 in amino acids: CASSFTDRLHEQFF. The CDR3, as DNA: TGTGCCAGCAGCTTCACGGACAGGTTACATGAGCAGTTCTTC. The complete variable domain, with remaining parts taken from reference TRBV7-2 and TRBJ2-1, reads GAGVSQSPSNKVTEKGKDVELRCDPISGHTALYWYRQSLGQGLEFLIYFQGNSAPDKSGLPSDRFSAERTGGSVSTLTIQRTQQEDSAVYLCASSFTDRLHEQFFGPGTRLTVL.

The chain carries TRBV29-1 and TRBJ2-1, with TRBD1 matching 9 bases. This CDR3 has 16 residues. Trimming at V came to 6 bases and at J to 8 bases, leaving 17 bases not matched to a gene. The germline gives CDR1 SQVTM, CDR2 ANQGSEA. The CDR3 loop reads CSVHKSGTGRYDEQFF. The CDR3 DNA is TGCAGCGTGCATAAATCCGGGACAGGGAGATACGATGAGCAGTTCTTC.

This clone was picked up a small number of times. The chain is built from TRBV5-1 and TRBJ1-2; no reliable D call. The ends were cut back, 3 bases at V and 6 bases at J, with 15 bases in the middle. Germline values: CDR1 SGHRS, CDR2 YFSETQ. CDR3 size: 14 residues. CDR3 bases: TGCGCCAGCAGCTGGCCGGGCAAGACGGATGGCTACACCTTC. This translates into CASSWPGKTDGYTF.

This clone turned up a few times. Germline is not matched at one junction end, which may reflect a read error. This chain uses TRBV4-1 with TRBJ2-1, with TRBD1 as a possible D gene (5 bases). CDR3 length: 19 amino acids. Germline V CDR1 and CDR2: MGHRA, YSYEKL. The CDR3 DNA reads TGCGCCAGCAGCCAAGGGGCGGTAAGGGGCCGCGGTTCCTTCAATGAGCAGTTCTTC. Amino acid sequence: CASSQGAVRGRGSFNEQFF.

In this sample, this clone turned up a few times. V usage is TRBV7-2 and J usage is TRBJ2-1; D remains ambiguous. Germline loops: CDR1 SGHTA, CDR2 FQGNSA. There are 14 residues in the CDR3. The V and J ends lost 5 bases and 5 bases respectively, with 13 bases between them. DNA for the CDR3: TGTGCCAGCAGCCCCGCCGTGGTCAACAATGAGCAGTTCTTC. Its protein is CASSPAVVNNEQFF.

The chain carries TRBV4-1 and TRBJ1-1, with unresolved D. CDR3 length equals 14 residues. Deletions cut 2 bases from V and 5 bases from J, with 12 bases between. CDR1 and CDR2 (germline): MGHRA, YSYEKL. CDR3 protein: CASSQPPVRTEAFF. As DNA, the CDR3 is TGCGCCAGCAGCCAACCGCCAGTTCGTACTGAAGCTTTCTTT.

This clone has only a few counts. This rearrangement joins TRBV20-1 to TRBJ1-2, with D perhaps TRBD1 (6 bases). Trimming pared 6 bases from V and 8 bases from J, leaving 10 bases between. In germline, CDR1 is DFQATT, CDR2 SNEGSKA (reference sequence). The CDR3 contains 10 residues. CDR3 in DNA: TGCAGTGCCCACGGACAGGGCTACACCTTC. It is translated as CSAHGQGYTF.

This clone was observed a handful of times. The DNA for the CDR3 is TGTGCCAGCAGCGTAACGATGGGGGGTTCACCCCTCCACTTT. This codes for CASSVTMGGSPLHF. The chain employs TRBV9 and TRBJ1-6; D possibly corresponds to TRBD1 (5 bases). Trimming stripped 1 base from V and 9 bases from J, with 11 bases between. In germline, CDR1 is SGDLS, CDR2 YYNGEE. The CDR3 covers 14 residues. Full variable domain (missing parts from reference TRBV9 and TRBJ1-6): DSGVTQTPKHLITATGQRVTLRCSPRSGDLSVYWYQQSLDQGLQFLIQYYNGEERAKGNILERFSAQQFPDLHSELNLSSLELGDSALYFCASSVTMGGSPLHFGNGTRLTVT.

The V and J genes are TRBV29-1 and TRBJ1-1; the match to TRBD1 covers 7 bases. The CDR3 is 15 amino acids. Germline CDR1 and CDR2: SQVTM and ANQGSEA. The junction had 11 bases not matched to a gene; V was cut back by 6 bases and J by 1 base. CDR3 region: CSVLQTGRGNTEAFF. CDR3 DNA sequence: TGCAGCGTCCTACAGACAGGGCGGGGGAACACTGAAGCTTTCTTT.

The V gene is TRBV9, the J gene TRBJ1-3; possible D gene TRBD1, 5 bases. The V gene's germline CDR1 is SGDLS and CDR2 YYNGEE. The CDR3 consists of 14 residues. V shed 3 bases and J shed 4 bases, with 11 bases lying between them. The DNA for the CDR3 is TGTGCCAGCAGCGCTAACAGGAGAGGAAACACCATATATTTT. This sequence encodes CASSANRRGNTIYF.

This rearrangement joins TRBV6-5 to TRBJ2-7, with D hard to call. CDR1 and CDR2 from the germline V gene are MNHEY and SVGAGI. The CDR3 contains 15 residues. Trimming took off 8 bases at V and 5 bases at J, with 22 bases between the two ends. The CDR3 DNA is TGTGCCAGCTTACGTTCCCGGCAGGTAAACCACGAGCAGTACGTC. Translated: CASLRSRQVNHEQYV.

The chain couples TRBV28 to TRBJ1-2; D is undetermined. This CDR3 is built from 11 residues. The germline CDR1 and CDR2 sequences are MDHEN and SYDVKM. Deletions cut 8 bases from V and 8 bases from J, with 12 bases between. The CDR3 coding sequence is TGTGCCAGCGGTGGGAGGTACGGCTACACCTTC. Translated: CASGGRYGYTF.

The chain uses TRBV27 and TRBJ1-4, with D unclear. Trimming cost V 5 bases and J 2 bases, with 9 bases left between them. CDR3 length: 14 residues. Germline V gives CDR1 MNHEY, CDR2 SMNVEV (reference sequence). This CDR3 reads CASSMTSTNEKLFF. The CDR3 nucleotides are TGTGCCAGCAGTATGACATCTACTAATGAAAAACTGTTTTTT. Complete variable domain (other parts from reference TRBV27 and TRBJ1-4): EAQVTQNPRYLITVTGKKLTVTCSQNMNHEYMSWYRQDPGLGLRQIYYSMNVEVTDKGDVPEGYKVSRKEKRNFPLILESPSPNQTSLYFCASSMTSTNEKLFFGSGTQLSVL.

This clone has just a few counts. The rearrangement uses TRBV11-2 and TRBJ2-3; 9 nucleotides line up with TRBD2. V shed 6 bases and J 11 bases; nucleotides not matched to a gene: 18. CDR3 size: 16 residues. Germline V CDR1 and CDR2: SGHAT, FQNNGV. Here the CDR3 reads CASRVAQRGAATMQYF. Written as DNA, the CDR3 is TGTGCCAGCAGGGTAGCCCAGCGGGGGGCCGCGACAATGCAGTATTTT.